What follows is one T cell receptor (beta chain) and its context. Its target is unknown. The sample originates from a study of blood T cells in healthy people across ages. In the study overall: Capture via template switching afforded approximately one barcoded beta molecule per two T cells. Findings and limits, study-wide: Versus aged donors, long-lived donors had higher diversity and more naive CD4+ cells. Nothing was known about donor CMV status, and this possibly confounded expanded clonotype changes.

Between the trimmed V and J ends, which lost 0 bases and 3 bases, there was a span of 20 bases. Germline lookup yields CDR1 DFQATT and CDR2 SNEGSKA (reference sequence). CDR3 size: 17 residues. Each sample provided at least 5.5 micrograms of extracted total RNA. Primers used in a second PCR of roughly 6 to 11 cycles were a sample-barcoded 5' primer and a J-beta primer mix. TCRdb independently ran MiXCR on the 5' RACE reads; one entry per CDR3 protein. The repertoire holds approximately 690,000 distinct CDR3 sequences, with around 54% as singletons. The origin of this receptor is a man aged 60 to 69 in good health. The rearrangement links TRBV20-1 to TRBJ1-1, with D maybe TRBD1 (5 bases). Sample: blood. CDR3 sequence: CSARDGGGKYLDTEAFF. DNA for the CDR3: TGCAGTGCTAGAGACGGGGGAGGGAAATATCTGGACACTGAAGCTTTCTTT.